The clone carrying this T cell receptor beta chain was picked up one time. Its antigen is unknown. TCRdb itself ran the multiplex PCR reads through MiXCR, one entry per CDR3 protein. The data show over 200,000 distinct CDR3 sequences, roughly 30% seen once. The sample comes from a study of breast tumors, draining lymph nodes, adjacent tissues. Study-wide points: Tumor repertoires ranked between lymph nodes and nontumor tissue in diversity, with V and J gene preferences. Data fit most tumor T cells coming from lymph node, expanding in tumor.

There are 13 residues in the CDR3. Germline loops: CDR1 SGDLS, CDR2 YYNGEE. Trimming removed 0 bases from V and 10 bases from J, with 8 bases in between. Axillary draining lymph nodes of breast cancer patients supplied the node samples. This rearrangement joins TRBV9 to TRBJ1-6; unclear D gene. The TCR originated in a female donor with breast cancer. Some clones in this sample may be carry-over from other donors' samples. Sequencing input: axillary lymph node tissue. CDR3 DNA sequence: TGTGCCAGCAGCGTAGGGGCAGGATCACCCCTCCACTTT. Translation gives CASSVGAGSPLHF.